This TCR beta chain was retrieved from a study of early T cells in non-severe SARS-CoV-2 infection. Study context: With bulk RNA from unsorted whole blood as input, sequencing yielded unpaired chains. Study outcomes and limitations: Anti-spike CD8 responses were favored by VDJdb matching, which missed private and CD4 specificities.

Unique molecular identifiers were attached to individual cDNA molecules. TCRdb used MiXCR to reprocess the 5' RACE reads, holding one entry per CDR3 protein. This table holds about 83,000 distinct CDR3 sequences, roughly 12% found once. Germline V gene data show CDR1 as SGDLS and CDR2 as YYNGEE. The CDR3 runs to 16 residues. V shed 0 bases and J 6 bases; nucleotides not matched to a gene: 4. Comments on this clonotype: Its antigen is unidentified.

The TCR was taken from an adult who was a healthcare worker with PCR-confirmed SARS-CoV-2 infection or an uninfected control (not recorded which). The V gene is TRBV9, the J gene TRBJ2-1, with TRBD2 matching 12 bases. The sequencing input was whole blood. The CDR3 loop is CASSVAASGRANEQFF. The CDR3 nucleotides are TGTGCCAGCAGCGTAGCGGCTAGCGGGAGGGCCAATGAGCAGTTCTTC.